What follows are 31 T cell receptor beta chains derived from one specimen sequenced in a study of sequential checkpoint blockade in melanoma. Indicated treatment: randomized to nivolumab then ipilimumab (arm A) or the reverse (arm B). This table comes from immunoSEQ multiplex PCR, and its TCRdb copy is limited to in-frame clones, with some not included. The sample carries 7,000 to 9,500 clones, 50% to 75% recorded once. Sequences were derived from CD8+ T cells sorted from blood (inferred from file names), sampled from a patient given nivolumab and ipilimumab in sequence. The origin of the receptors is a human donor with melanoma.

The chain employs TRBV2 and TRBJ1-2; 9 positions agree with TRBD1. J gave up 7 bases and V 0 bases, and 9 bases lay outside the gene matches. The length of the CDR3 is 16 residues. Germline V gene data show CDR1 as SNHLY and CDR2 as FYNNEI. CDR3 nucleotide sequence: TGTGCCAGCAGTGAAGCAGGGACAGGGATTTTCTCTGGCTACACCTTC. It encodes CASSEAGTGIFSGYTF.

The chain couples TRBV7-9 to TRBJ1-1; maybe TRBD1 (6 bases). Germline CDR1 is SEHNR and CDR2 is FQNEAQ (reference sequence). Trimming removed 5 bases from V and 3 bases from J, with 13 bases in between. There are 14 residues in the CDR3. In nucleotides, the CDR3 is TGTGCCAGCAGCCCCGGACAGTCCCACACTGAAGCTTTCTTT. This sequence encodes CASSPGQSHTEAFF.

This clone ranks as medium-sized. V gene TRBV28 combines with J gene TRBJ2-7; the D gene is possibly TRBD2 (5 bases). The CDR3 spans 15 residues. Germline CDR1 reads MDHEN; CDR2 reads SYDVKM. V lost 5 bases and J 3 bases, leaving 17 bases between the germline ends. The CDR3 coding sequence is TGTGCCAGCAGTCCCCCCGGACTGGAGGACTACGAGCAGTACTTC. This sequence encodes CASSPPGLEDYEQYF.

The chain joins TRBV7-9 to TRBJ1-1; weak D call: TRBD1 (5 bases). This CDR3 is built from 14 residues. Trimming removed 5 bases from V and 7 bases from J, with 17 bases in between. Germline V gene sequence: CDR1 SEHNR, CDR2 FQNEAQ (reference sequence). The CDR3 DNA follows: TGTGCCAGCAGCAAGGGGCCGAACCCCCTTGAAGCTTTCTTT. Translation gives CASSKGPNPLEAFF.

The CDR3 sequence: CASSIPGTSGGPYEQYF. In DNA, the CDR3 is TGTGCCAGCAGTATCCCCGGGACTAGCGGGGGTCCCTACGAGCAGTACTTC. The chain links TRBV28 to TRBJ2-7, with 14 bases lining up with TRBD2. The V segment lost 5 bases and the J segment 2 bases; nucleotides outside the gene matches: 8. Germline V gives CDR1 MDHEN, CDR2 SYDVKM. The CDR3 covers 17 residues.

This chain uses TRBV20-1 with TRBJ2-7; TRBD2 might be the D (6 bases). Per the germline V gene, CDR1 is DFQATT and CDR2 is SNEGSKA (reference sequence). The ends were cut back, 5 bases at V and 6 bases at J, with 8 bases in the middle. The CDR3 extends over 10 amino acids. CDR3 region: CSAQEGEQYF. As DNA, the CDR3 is TGCAGTGCTCAGGAGGGCGAGCAGTACTTC.

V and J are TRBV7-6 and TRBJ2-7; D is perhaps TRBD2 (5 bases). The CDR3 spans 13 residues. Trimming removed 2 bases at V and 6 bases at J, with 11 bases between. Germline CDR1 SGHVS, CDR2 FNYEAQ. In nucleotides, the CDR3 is TGTGCCAGCAGCTTACCGGGCCGGGGCGAGCAGTACTTC. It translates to CASSLPGRGEQYF.

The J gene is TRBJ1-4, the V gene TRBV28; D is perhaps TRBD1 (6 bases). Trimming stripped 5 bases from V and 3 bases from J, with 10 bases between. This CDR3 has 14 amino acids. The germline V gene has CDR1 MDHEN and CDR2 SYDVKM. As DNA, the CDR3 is TGTGCCAGCAGTCCCCAGGGGCCTAATGAAAAACTGTTTTTT. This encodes CASSPQGPNEKLFF.

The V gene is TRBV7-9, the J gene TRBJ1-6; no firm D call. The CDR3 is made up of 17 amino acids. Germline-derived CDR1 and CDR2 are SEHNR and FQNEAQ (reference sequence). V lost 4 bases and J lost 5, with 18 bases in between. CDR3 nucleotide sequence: TGTGCCAGCAGCTATCCTCACGCGGGCCCTAATAATTCACCCCTCCACTTT. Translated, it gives CASSYPHAGPNNSPLHF.

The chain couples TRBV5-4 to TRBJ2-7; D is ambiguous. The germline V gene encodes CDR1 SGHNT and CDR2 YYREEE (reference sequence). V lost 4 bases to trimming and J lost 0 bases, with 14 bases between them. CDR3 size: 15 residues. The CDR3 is CASSGEPHPSYEQYF. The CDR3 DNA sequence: TGTGCCAGCAGCGGAGAACCCCATCCCTCCTACGAGCAGTACTTC.

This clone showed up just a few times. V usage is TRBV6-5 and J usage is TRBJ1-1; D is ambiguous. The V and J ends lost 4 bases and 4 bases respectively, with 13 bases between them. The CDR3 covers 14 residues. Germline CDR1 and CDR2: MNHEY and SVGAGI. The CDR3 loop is CASSLGVASTEAFF. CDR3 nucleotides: TGTGCCAGCAGTTTGGGAGTCGCGAGCACTGAAGCTTTCTTT.

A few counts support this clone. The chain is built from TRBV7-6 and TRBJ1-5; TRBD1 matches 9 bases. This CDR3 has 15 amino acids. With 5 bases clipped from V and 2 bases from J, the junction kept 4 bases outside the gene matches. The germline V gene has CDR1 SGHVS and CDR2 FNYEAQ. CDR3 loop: CASSPGQGRNQPQHF. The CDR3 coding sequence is TGTGCCAGCAGCCCGGGACAGGGTCGCAATCAGCCCCAGCATTTT. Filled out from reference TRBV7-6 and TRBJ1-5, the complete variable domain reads GAGVSQSPRYKVTKRGQDVALRCDPISGHVSLYWYRQALGQGPEFLTYFNYEAQQDKSGLPNDRFSAERPEGSISTLTIQRTEQRDSAMYRCASSPGQGRNQPQHFGDGTRLSIL.

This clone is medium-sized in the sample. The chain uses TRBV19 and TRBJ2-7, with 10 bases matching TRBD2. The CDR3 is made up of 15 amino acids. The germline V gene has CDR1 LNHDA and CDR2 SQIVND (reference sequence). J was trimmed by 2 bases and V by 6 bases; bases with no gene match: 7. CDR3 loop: CASSQTSGNPYEQYF. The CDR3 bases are TGTGCCAGTAGCCAAACTAGCGGGAACCCCTACGAGCAGTACTTC.

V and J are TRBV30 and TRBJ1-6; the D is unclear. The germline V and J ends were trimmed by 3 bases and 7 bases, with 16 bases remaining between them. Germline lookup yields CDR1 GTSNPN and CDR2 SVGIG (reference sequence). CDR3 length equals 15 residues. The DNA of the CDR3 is TGTGCCTGGAGGGGGTTTGGGAGTACAAATTCACCCCTCCACTTT. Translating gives CAWRGFGSTNSPLHF.

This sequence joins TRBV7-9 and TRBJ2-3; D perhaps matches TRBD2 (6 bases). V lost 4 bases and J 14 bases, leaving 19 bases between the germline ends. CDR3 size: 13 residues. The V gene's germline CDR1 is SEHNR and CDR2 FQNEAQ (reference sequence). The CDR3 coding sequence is TGTGCCAGCAGCTCCCCACTAGCCCGGAGTCCGTATTTT. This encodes CASSSPLARSPYF.

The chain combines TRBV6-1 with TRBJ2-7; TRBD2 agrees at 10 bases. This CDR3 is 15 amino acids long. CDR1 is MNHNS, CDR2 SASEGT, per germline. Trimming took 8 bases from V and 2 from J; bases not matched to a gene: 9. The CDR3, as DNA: TGTGCCAGCCTAGCGGGAGCTCCCACCGCCTACGAGCAGTACTTC. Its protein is CASLAGAPTAYEQYF.

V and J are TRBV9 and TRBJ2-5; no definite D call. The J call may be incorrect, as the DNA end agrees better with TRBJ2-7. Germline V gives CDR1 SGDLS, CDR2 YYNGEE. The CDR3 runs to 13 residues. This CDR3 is CASSVGWDYEQYF. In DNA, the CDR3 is TGTGCCAGCAGCGTAGGTTGGGACTACGAGCAGTACTTC.

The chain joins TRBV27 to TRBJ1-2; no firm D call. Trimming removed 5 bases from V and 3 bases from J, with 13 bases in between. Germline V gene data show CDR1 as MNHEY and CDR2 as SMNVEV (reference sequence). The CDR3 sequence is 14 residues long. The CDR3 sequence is CASSLTALHYGYTF. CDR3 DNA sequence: TGTGCCAGCAGTCTTACAGCTCTACACTATGGCTACACCTTC.

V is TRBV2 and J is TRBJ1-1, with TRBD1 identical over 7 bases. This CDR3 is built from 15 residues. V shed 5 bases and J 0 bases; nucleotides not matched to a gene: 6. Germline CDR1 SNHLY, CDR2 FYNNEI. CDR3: CASSTGQLMNTEAFF. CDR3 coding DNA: TGTGCCAGCAGTACGGGACAGCTCATGAACACTGAAGCTTTCTTT.

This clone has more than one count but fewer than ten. The CDR3: CASSLGANGEQYF. The CDR3 coding sequence is TGTGCCAGCAGCTTGGGGGCGAATGGCGAGCAGTACTTC. The V and J genes are TRBV5-6 and TRBJ2-7; D remains ambiguous. Germline loops: CDR1 SGHDT, CDR2 YYEEEE. V was shortened by 0 bases and J by 6 bases, with 10 bases between the two germline ends. The CDR3 loop spans 13 amino acids.

CDR3 bases: TGTGCCAGCAGTGAACTTATTAGCGGGAGCCTCTACGAGCAGTACTTC. Its protein is CASSELISGSLYEQYF. This sequence joins TRBV2 and TRBJ2-7, with 9 positions matching TRBD2. Trimming took 2 bases from V and 3 from J; bases not matched to a gene: 8. CDR3 length: 16 residues. CDR1 and CDR2 from the germline V gene are SNHLY and FYNNEI. Filled out from reference TRBV2 and TRBJ2-7, the complete variable domain reads EPEVTQTPSHQVTQMGQEVILRCVPISNHLYFYWYRQILGQKVEFLVSFYNNEISEKSEIFDDQFSVERPDGSNFTLKIRSTKLEDSAMYFCASSELISGSLYEQYFGPGTRLTVT.

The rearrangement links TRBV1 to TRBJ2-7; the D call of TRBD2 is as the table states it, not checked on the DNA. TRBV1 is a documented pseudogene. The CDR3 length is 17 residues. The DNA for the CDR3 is TGCACCAGCACCCTATCCTGCTTCGGGGGGGTAGTGGGCGAGCAGTACTTC. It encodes CTSTLSCFGGVVGEQYF.

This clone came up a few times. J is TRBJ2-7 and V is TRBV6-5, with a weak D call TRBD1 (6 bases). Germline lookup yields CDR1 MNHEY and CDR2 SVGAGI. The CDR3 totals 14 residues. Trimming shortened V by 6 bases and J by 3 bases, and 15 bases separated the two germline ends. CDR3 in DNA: TGTGCCAGCAGCCCCTACGACAGGAGCTACGAGCAGTACTTC. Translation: CASSPYDRSYEQYF.

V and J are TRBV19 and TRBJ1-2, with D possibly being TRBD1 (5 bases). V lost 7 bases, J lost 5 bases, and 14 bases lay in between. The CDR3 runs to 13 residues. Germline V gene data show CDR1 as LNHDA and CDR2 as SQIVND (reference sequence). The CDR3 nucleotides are TGTGCCAGTACCAACCGGGGGTATTATGGCTACACCTTC. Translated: CASTNRGYYGYTF.

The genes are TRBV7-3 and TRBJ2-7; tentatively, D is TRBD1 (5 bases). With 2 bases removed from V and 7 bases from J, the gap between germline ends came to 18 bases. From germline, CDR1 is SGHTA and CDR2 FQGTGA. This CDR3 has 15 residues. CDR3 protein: CASSLVLDTVGEQYF. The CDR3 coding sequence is TGTGCCAGCAGCTTAGTTCTGGACACCGTAGGGGAGCAGTACTTC. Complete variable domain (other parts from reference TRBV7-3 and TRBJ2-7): GAGVSQTPSNKVTEKGKYVELRCDPISGHTALYWYRQSLGQGPEFLIYFQGTGAADDSGLPNDRFFAVRPEGSVSTLKIQRTERGDSAVYLCASSLVLDTVGEQYFGPGTRLTVT.

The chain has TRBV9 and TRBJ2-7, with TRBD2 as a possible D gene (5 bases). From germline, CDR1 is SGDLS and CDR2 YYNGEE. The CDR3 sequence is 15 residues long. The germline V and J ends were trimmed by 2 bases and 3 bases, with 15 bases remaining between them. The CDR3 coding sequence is TGTGCCAGCAGCGTCGGGATTTCCCGCCTCTACGAGCAGTACTTC. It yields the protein CASSVGISRLYEQYF.

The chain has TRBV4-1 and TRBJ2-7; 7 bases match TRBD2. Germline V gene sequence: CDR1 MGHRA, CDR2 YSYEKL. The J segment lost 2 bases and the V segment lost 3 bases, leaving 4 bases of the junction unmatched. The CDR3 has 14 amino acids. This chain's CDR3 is CASSHELATYEQYF. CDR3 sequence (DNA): TGCGCCAGCAGCCACGAACTAGCGACCTACGAGCAGTACTTC.

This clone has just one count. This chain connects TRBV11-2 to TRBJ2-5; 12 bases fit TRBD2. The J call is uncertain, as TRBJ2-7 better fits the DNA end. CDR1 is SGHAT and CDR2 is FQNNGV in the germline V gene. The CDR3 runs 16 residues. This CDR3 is CASSLAPSGRVHEQYF. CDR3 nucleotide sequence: TGTGCCAGCAGCTTAGCACCTAGCGGGAGGGTTCACGAGCAGTACTTC.

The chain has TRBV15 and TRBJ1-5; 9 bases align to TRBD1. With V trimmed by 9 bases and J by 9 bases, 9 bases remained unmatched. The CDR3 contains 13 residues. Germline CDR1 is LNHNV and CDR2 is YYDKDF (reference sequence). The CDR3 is CATSGTGTRPQHF. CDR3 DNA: TGTGCCACAAGCGGGACAGGGACGAGGCCCCAGCATTTT. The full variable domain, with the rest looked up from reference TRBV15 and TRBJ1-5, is DAMVIQNPRYQVTQFGKPVTLSCSQTLNHNVMYWYQQKSSQAPKLLFHYYDKDFNNEADTPDNFQSRRPNTSFCFLDIRSPGLGDTAMYLCATSGTGTRPQHFGDGTRLSIL.

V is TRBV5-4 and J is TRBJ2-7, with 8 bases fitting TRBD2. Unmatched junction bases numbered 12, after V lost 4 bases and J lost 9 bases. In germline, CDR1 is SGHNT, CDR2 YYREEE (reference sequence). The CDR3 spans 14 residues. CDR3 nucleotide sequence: TGTGCCAGCAGCCCGGGGGTTAGCGGGAATGTGCAGTACTTC. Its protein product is CASSPGVSGNVQYF.

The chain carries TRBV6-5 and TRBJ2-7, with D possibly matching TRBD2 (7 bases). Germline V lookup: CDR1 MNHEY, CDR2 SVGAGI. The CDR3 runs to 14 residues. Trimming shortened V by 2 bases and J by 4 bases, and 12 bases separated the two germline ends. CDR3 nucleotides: TGTGCCAGCAGTTACGGGGAGGGGGTATACGAGCAGTACTTC. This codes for CASSYGEGVYEQYF.